This TCR beta chain was found in a study of glioma-infiltrating T cells. Amplification of TCR alpha and beta CDR3 regions from RNA used iRepertoire nested multiplex PCR. For one-step reverse transcription and amplification, roughly 95-400 ng of tissue mRNA or PBMC total RNA was used. From the multiplex PCR reads, TCRdb called clonotypes with MiXCR, one entry per CDR3 protein. Among about 180,000 distinct CDR3 sequences, about 46% were seen once, and the ten largest hold 4% to 6.5%. Germline loops: CDR1 MNHNY, CDR2 SVGAGI (reference sequence). Trimming removed 6 bases from V and 5 bases from J; junction bases left unmatched: 6. CDR3 length: 15 residues. With respect to this clonotype: Its antigen is not known. A much bigger clone sits one base away, suggesting this may be a read error.

Study-level findings and limits: Non-neoplastic patients had below-expected tissue-blood divergence, while all gliomas exceeded expectation. Only very few CDR3 sequences appeared in both tissue and blood.

The sequenced sample was glioma tissue, nonneoplastic brain tissue, or PBMCs (not recorded which). This chain uses TRBV6-6 with TRBJ1-5, with 11 bases aligning to TRBD1. The TCR sequence derives from a human donor with low-grade glioma or glioblastoma, undergoing nonglioma brain surgery, or in good health (not recorded which). CDR3 protein: CASRGQGVRDQPQHF. The CDR3 bases are TGTGCCAGCAGGGGACAGGGGGTTAGGGATCAGCCCCAGCATTTT.